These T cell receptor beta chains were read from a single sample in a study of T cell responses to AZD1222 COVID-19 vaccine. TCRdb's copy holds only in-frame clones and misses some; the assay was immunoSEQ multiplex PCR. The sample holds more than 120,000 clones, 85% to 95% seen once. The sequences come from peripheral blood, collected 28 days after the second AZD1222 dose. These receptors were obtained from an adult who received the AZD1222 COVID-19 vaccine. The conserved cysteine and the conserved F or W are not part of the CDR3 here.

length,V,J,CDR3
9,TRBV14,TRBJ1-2,ASSSLVSYT
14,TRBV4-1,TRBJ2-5,ASSQGGGTFSETQY
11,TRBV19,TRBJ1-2,ASTQGANYGYT
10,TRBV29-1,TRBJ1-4,SVSTGGEKLF
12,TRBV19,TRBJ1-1,ASSIDLGNTEAF
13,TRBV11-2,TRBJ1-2,ASSNRHKALGGYT
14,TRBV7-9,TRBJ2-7,ASSFAPTAREYEQY
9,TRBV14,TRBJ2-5,ASSGEETQY
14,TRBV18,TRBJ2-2,ASSPLSGLNTGELF
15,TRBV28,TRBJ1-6,ASSSGAPGTGPSPLH
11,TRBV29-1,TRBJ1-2,SVTLLGQGGYT
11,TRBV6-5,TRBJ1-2,ASSFIRGEGYT